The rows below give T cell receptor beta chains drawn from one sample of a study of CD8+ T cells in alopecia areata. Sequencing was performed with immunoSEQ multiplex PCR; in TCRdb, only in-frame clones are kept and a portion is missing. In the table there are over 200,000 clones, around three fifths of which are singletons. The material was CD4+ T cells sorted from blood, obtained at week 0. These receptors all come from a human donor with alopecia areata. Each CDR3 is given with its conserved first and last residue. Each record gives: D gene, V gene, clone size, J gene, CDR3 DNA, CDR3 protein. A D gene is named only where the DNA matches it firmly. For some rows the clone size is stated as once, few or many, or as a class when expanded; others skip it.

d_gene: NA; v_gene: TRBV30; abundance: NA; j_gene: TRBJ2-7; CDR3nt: TGTGCCTGGAGTGTACTCAGCTACGAGCAGTACTTC; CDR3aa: CAWSVLSYEQYF
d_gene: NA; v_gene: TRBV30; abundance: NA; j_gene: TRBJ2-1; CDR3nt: TGTGCCTGGAGTGTAAGGGGGCGGGAGGAGTTCTTC; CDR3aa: CAWSVRGREEFF
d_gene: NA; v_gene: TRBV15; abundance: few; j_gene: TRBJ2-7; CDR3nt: TGTGCCACCAGCAGTGGTCCGGGCCTAGAGTACGAGCAGTACTTC; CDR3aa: CATSSGPGLEYEQYF
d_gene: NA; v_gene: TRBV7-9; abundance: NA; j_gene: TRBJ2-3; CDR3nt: TGTGCCAGCAGTTTGGTACGGGGGACCCGCACAGATACGCAGTATTTT; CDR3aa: CASSLVRGTRTDTQYF
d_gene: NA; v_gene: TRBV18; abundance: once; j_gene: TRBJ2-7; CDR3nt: TGTGCCAGCTCACCGATCAGCCAATCCTACGAGCAGTACTTC; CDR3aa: CASSPISQSYEQYF
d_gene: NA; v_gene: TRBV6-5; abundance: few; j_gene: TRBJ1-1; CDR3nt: TGTGCCAGCAGTTACGACCCGAAGGGCACTGAAGCTTTCTTT; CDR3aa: CASSYDPKGTEAFF
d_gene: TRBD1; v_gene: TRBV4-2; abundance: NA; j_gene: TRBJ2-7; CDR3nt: TGTGCCAGCAGCCCCCAGGACAGGGTTTACGAGCAGTACTTC; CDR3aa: CASSPQDRVYEQYF
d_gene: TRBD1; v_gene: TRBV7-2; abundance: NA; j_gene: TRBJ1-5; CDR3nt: TGTGCCAGCAGCCTATGGGCCCACAGGGGTGATCAGCCCCAGCATTTT; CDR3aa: CASSLWAHRGDQPQHF
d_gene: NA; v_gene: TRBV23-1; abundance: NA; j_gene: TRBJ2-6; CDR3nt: TGCGCCAGCAGTCAATCCGGACTATTGTATGGGGCCAACGTCCTGACTTTC; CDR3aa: CASSQSGLLYGANVLTF
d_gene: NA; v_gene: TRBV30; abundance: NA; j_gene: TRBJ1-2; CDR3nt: TGTGCCTGGGGGGATAACTATGGCTACACCTTC; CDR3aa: CAWGDNYGYTF
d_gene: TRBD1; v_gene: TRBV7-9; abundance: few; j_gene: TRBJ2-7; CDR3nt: TGTGCCAGCAGGCCTCCCCGGGACAGGGGCACCAACGAGCAGTACTTC; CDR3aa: CASRPPRDRGTNEQYF
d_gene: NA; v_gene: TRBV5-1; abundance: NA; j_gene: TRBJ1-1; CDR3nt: TGCGCCAGCAGCTTGGCCGGGGCCGCTGAAGCTTTCTTT; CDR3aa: CASSLAGAAEAFF
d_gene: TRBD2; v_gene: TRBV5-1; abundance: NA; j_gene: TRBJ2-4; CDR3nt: TGCGCCAGCACCTCTTCCACTAGCGGGGGAAACATTCAGTACTTC; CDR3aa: CASTSSTSGGNIQYF
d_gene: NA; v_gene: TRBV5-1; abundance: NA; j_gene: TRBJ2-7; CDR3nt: TGCGCCAGCAGCTTGAGTAGGACAGTGGGCTACGAGCAGTACTTC; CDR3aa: CASSLSRTVGYEQYF
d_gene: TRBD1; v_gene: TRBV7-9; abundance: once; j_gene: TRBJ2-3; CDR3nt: TGTGCCAGCAGCATAAATCCGGGACAGGGGGCATCAGATACGCAGTATTTT; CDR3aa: CASSINPGQGASDTQYF
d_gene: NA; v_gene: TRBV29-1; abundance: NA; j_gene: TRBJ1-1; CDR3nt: TGCAGCGTTGCCCATTCCGAAGCTTTCTTT; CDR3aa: CSVAHSEAFF
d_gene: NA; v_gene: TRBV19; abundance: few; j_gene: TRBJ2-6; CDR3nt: TGTGCCAGTAGAATTTTTGGGGCTGGGGCCAACGTCCTGACTTTC; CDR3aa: CASRIFGAGANVLTF
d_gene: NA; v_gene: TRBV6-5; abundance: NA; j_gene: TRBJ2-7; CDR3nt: TGTGCCAGCAGTGACCGCGCTGCCTACGAGCAGTACTTC; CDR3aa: CASSDRAAYEQYF
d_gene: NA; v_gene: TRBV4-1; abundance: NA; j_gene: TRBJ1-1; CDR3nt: TGCGCCAGCAGCCAAGTATCAGTATCCAGGGGCTCTGAAGCTTTCTTT; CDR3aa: CASSQVSVSRGSEAFF
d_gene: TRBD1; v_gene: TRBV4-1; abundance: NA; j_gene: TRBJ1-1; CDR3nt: TGCGCCAGCAGCCAAGAGTACAGGGGGACTGAAGCTTTCTTT; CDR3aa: CASSQEYRGTEAFF
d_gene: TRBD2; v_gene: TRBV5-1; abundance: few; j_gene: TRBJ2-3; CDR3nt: TGCGCCAGCAGCTCGATACTAGCGGGTGCAGATACGCAGTATTTT; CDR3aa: CASSSILAGADTQYF
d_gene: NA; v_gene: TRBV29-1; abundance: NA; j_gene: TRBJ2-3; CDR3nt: TGCAGCGTTGGACTAGTGGCCACAGATACGCAGTATTTT; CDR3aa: CSVGLVATDTQYF
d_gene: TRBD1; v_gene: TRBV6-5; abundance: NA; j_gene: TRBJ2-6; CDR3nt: TGTGCCACCAGGGACAGCGGGGCCAACGTCCTGACTTTC; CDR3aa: CATRDSGANVLTF
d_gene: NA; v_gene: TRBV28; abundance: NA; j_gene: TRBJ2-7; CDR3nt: TGTGCCAGCAGTCCTCGGCTTCGGGACTCGCAGTGGGGAATCGAGCAGTACTTC; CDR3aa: CASSPRLRDSQWGIEQYF
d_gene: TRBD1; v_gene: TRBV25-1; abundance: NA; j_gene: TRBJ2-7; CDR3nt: TGTGCCAGCAGTGAGTCTCGGACAGGGCGGAGGTACGAGCAGTACTTC; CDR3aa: CASSESRTGRRYEQYF
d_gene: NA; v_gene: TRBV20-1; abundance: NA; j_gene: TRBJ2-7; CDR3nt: TGCAGAGTTAAAGGGCCCTACGAGCAGTACTTC; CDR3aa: CRVKGPYEQYF
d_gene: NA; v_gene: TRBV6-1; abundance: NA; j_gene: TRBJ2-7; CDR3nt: TGTGCCAGCAGTGAAGGGGGGAAGGCGTACTTC; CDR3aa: CASSEGGKAYF
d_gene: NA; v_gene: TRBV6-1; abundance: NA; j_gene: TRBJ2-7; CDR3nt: TGTGCCAGCAGGGGACAATTGGATGACTTTTACTTC; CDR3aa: CASRGQLDDFYF
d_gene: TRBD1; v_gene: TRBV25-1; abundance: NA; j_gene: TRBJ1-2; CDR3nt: TGTGCCAGCCTTATGACAGGGGGAGGCTACACCTTC; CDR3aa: CASLMTGGGYTF
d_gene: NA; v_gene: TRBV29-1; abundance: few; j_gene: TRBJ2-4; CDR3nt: TGCAGCGTTGTTTGGCAGGGAAACATTCAGTACTTC; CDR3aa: CSVVWQGNIQYF
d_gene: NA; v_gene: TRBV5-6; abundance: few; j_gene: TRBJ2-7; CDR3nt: TGTGCCAGCAGCGCCTGGGACGGGGGCTACGAGCAGTACTTC; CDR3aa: CASSAWDGGYEQYF
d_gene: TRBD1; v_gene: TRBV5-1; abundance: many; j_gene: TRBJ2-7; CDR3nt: TGCGCCAGCAGCTATAACGACAGGGGGACCTACGAGCAGTACTTC; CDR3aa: CASSYNDRGTYEQYF
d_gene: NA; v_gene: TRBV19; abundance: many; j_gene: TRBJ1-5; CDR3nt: TGTGCCAGTAGTCCGGGACCCGGAGGCAATCAGCCCCAGCATTTT; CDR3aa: CASSPGPGGNQPQHF
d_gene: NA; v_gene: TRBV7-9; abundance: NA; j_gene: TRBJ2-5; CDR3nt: TGTGCCAGCAGCTTAACGTCGGTCAGATTAAGAGTGCAAGAGACCCAGTACTTC; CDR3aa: CASSLTSVRLRVQETQYF
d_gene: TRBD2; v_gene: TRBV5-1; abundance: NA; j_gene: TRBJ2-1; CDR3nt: TGCGCCAGCAGCTGGGGACTAGCGGATAGCTCCTACAATGAGCAGTTCTTC; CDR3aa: CASSWGLADSSYNEQFF
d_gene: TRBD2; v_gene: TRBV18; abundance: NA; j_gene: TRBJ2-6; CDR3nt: TGTGCCAGCTCACCAACGCTCAGCGGGAGCTCTGGGGCCAACGTCCTGACTTTC; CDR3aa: CASSPTLSGSSGANVLTF
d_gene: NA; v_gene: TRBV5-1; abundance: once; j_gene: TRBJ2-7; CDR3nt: TGCGCCAGCAGCGAACGCGGACGAACCTACGAGCAGTACTTC; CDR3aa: CASSERGRTYEQYF
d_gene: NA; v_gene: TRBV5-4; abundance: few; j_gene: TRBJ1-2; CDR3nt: TGTGCCAGCAGCTGGGACACTAACTATGGCTACACCTTC; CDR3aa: CASSWDTNYGYTF
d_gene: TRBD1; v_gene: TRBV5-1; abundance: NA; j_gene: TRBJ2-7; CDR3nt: TGCGCCAGCTCCCCACTGACAGGGCGCGAGCAGTACTTC; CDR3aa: CASSPLTGREQYF
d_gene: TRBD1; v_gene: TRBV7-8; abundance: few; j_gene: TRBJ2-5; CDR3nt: TGTGCCAGCAGCATCGGGACAGGGGTGGAGACCCAGTACTTC; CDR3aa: CASSIGTGVETQYF
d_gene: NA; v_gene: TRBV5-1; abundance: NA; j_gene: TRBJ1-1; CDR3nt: TGCGCCAGCAAGGGCCGACTGGACACTGAAGCTTTCTTT; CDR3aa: CASKGRLDTEAFF
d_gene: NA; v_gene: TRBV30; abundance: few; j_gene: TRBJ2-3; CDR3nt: TGTGCCTGGGGCACAGATACGCAGTATTTT; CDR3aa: CAWGTDTQYF
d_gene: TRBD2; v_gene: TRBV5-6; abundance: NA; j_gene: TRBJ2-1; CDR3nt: TGTGCCAGCAGCTCGAACGGACTAGCGGGGACCTACAATGAGCAGTTCTTC; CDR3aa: CASSSNGLAGTYNEQFF
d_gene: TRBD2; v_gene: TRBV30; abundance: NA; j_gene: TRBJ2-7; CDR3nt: TGTGCCTGGAGTTACCGCACTAGCGGGAGGGCCTACGAGCAGTACTTC; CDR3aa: CAWSYRTSGRAYEQYF
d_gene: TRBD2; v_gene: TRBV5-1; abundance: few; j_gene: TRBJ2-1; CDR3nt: TGCGCCAGCAGGTCGGCTAGCGGGACCAATGAGCAGTTCTTC; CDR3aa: CASRSASGTNEQFF
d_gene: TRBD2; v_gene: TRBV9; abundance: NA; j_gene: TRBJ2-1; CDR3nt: TGTGCCAGCAGCGGGACTAGCGGGATCTACAATGAGCAGTTCTTC; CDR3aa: CASSGTSGIYNEQFF
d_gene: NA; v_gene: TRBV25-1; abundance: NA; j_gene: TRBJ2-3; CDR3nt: TGTGCCAGCAGTGAAGGGAGGAGGGCGGATACGCAGTATTTT; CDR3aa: CASSEGRRADTQYF
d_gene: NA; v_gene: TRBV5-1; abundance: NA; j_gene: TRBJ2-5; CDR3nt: TGCGCCAGCAGTTACCCTGACAGGAAAGAGACCCAGTACTTC; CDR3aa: CASSYPDRKETQYF